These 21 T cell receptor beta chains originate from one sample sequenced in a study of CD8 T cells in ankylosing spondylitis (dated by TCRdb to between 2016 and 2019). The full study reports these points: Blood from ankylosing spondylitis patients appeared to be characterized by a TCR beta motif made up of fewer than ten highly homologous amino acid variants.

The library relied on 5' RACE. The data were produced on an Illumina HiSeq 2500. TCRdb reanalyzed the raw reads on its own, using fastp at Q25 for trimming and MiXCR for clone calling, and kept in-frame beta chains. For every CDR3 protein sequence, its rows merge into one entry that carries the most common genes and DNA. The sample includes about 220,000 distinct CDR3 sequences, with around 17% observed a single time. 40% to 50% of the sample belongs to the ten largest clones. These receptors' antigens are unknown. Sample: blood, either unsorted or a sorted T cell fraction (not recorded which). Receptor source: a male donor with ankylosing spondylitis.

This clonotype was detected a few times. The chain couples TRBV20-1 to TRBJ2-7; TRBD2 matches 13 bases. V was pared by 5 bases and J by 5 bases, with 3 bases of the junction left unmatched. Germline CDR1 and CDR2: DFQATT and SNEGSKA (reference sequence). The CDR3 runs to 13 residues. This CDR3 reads CSAEGLAGHEQYF. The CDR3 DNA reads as TGCAGTGCTGAGGGACTAGCGGGACACGAGCAGTACTTC.

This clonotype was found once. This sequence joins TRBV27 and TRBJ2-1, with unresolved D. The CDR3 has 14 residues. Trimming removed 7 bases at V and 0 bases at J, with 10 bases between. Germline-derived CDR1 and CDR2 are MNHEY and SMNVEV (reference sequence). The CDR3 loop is CASTTDGSYNEQFF. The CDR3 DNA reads TGTGCCAGCACAACGGACGGCTCCTACAATGAGCAGTTCTTC.

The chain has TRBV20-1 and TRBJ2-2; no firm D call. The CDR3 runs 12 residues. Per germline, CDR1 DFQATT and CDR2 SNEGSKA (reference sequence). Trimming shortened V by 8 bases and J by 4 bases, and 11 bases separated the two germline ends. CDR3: CSLTRATGELFF. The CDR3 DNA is TGCAGTCTGACGCGTGCCACCGGGGAGCTGTTTTTT.

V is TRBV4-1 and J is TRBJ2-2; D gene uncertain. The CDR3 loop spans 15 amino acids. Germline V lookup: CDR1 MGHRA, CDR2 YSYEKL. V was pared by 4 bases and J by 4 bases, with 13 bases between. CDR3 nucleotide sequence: TGCGCCAGCAGCCTACTACCCTCGGGCACCGGGGAGCTGTTTTTT. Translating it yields CASSLLPSGTGELFF.

The DNA of the CDR3 is TGTGCTAGTGGTTTGGTAGGACAAGAGACCCAGTACTTC. Translation gives CASGLVGQETQYF. This chain links TRBV12-5 with TRBJ2-5; D not resolved. The CDR3 is made up of 13 amino acids. Between the trimmed V and J ends, which lost 0 bases and 2 bases, there was a span of 4 bases. CDR1 LGHNT and CDR2 FRNRAP come from the germline V gene.

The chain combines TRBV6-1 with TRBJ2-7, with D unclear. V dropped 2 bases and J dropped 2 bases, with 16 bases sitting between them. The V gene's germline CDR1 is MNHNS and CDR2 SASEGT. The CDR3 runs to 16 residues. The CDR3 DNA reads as TGTGCCAGCAGTGAATATCTGGGATCCCCTGCCTACGAGCAGTACTTC. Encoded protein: CASSEYLGSPAYEQYF.

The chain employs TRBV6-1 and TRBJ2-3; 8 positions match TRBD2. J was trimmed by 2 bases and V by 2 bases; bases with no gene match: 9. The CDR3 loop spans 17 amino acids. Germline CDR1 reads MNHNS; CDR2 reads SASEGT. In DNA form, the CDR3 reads TGTGCCAGCAGTGAACTAGACGGGGGGGGAACCACAGATACGCAGTATTTT. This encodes CASSELDGGGTTDTQYF.

The CDR3 DNA sequence: TGTGCCAGCGTTGTTGGAGAGACCCAGTACTTC. Translating it yields CASVVGETQYF. The chain carries TRBV6-5 and TRBJ2-5; D remains ambiguous. This CDR3 contains 11 residues. Between the trimmed V and J ends, which lost 8 bases and 4 bases, there was a span of 8 bases. CDR1 is MNHEY, CDR2 SVGAGI, per germline.

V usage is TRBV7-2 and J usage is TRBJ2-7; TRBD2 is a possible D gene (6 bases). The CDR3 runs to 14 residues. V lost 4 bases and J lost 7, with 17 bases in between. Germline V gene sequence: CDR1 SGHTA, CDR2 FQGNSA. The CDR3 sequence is CASSWGTPSGEQYF. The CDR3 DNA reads TGTGCCAGCAGCTGGGGGACTCCATCGGGGGAGCAGTACTTC.

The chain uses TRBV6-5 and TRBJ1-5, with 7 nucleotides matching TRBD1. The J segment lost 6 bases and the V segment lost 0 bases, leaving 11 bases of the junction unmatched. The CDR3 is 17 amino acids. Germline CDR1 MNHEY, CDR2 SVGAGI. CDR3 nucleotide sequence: TGTGCCAGCAGTTACTCCAATCAGGGACAGAAGGGTCAGCCCCAGCATTTT. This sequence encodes CASSYSNQGQKGQPQHF.

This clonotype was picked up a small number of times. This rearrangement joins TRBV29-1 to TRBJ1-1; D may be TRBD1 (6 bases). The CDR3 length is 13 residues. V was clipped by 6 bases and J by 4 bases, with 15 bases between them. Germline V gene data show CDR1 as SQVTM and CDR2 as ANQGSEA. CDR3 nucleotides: TGCAGCGTGGAAAAGGGGGGGGTCACTGAAGCTTTCTTT. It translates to CSVEKGGVTEAFF.

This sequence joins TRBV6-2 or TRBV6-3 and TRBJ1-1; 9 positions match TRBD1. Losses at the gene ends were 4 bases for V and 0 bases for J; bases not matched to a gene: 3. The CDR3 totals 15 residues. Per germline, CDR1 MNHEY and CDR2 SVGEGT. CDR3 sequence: CASSSDRGLNTEAFF. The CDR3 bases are TGTGCCAGCAGTTCGGACAGGGGATTGAACACTGAAGCTTTCTTT.

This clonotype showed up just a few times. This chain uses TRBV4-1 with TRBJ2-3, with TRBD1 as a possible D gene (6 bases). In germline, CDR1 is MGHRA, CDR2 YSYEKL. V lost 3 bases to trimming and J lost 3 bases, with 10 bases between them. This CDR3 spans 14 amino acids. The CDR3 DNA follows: TGCGCCAGCAGCCATTTGGGACAAACAGATACGCAGTATTTT. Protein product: CASSHLGQTDTQYF.

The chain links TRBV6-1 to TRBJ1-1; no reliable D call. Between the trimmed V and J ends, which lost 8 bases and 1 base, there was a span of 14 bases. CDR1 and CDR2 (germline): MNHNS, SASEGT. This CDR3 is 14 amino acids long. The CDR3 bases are TGTGCCAGCTTACCGGATACCTGGAACACTGAAGCTTTCTTT. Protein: CASLPDTWNTEAFF.

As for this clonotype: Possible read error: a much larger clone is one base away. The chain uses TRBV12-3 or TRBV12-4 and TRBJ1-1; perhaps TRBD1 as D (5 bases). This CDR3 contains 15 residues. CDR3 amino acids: CASSLDTGLNTEVFF. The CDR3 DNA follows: TGTGCCAGCAGTCTGGACACCGGGCTGAACACTGAAGTTTTCTTT.

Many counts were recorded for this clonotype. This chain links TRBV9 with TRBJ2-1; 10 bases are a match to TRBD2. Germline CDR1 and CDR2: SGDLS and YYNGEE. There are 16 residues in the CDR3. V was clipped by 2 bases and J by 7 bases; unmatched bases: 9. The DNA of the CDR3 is TGTGCCAGCAGCGTTTCATTAGCGGGAGGTTCGAATGAGCAGTTCTTC. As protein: CASSVSLAGGSNEQFF.

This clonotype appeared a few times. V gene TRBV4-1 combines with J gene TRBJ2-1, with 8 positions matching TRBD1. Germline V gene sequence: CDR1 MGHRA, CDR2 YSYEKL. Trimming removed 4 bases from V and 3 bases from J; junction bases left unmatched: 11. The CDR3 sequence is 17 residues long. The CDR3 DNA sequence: TGCGCCAGCAGCCCAGAGGGACAGGTACGTTACTACAATGAGCAGTTCTTC. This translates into CASSPEGQVRYYNEQFF.

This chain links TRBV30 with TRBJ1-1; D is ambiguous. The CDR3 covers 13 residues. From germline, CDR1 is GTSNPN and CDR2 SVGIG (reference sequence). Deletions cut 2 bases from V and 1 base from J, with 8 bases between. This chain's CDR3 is CAWSQDQNTEAFF. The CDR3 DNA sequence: TGTGCCTGGAGTCAGGACCAGAACACTGAAGCTTTCTTT. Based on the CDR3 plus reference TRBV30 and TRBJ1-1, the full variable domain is SQTIHQWPATLVQPVGSPLSLECTVEGTSNPNLYWYRQAAGRGLQLLFYSVGIGQISSEVPQNLSASRPQDRQFILSSKKLLLSDSGFYLCAWSQDQNTEAFFGQGTRLTVV.

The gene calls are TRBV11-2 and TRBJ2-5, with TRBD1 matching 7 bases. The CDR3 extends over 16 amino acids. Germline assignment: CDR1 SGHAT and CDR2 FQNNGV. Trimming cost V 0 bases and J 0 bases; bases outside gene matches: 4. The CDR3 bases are TGTGCCAGCAGCTTAGAGCCAGGACAGGACCAAGAGACCCAGTACTTC. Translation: CASSLEPGQDQETQYF.

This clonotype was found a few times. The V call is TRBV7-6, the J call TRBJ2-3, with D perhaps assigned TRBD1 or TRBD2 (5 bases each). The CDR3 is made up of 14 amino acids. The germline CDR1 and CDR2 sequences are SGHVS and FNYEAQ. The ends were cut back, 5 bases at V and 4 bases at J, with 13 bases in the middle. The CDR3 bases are TGTGCCAGCAGCGCGGGCGAGGGACCAGATACGCAGTATTTT. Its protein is CASSAGEGPDTQYF.

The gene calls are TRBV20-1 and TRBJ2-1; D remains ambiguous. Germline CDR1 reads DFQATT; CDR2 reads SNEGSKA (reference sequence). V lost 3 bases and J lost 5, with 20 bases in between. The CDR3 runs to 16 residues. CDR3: CSARPIWPNSHNEQFF. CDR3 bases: TGCAGTGCTAGGCCCATTTGGCCTAACTCTCACAATGAGCAGTTCTTC.